This record concerns one TCR beta chain sequence. Antigen unknown. This sample was included in a study of Ad26.COV2.S vaccination and SARS-CoV-2 variants. For the study at large: The donor participated in the COV1001 trial, in its Ad26.COV2.S arm. Intramuscular Ad26.COV2.S at 5x10^10 or 1x10^11 viral particles.

Trimming took 0 bases from V and 9 from J; bases not matched to a gene: 6. This CDR3 comprises 14 residues. Germline CDR1 and CDR2: SGHKS and YYEKEE (reference sequence). Study outcomes and limitations: Researchers reported similar non-spike TCR breadth in vaccine and placebo recipients.

TCRdb's copy holds only in-frame clones and misses some; the assay was immunoSEQ multiplex PCR. The sample holds around 400,000 clones; around 82% are singletons and the top ten take around 7.3%. Regarding treatment: around 19 received Ad26.COV2.S at low or high dose, single or two shots; about 5 received placebo; per-sample allocation not given. Samples came from day 63 after the first vaccine or placebo injection. The sequences come from peripheral blood, collected in a trial of Ad26.COV2.S vaccine versus placebo. The sequence was collected from a person between 18 and 59 years old who received the Ad26.COV2.S COVID-19 vaccine or a placebo. The chain is built from TRBV5-5 and TRBJ2-1; 7 bases line up with TRBD1. DNA of the CDR3: TGTGCCAGCAGCTTGGGACAGGGCGTTGGTGAGCAGTTCTTC. Translation: CASSLGQGVGEQFF.